This T cell receptor (beta chain) was recorded in a study of cytomegalovirus exposure and HLA in healthy donors. Per germline, CDR1 LNHNV and CDR2 YYDKDF (reference sequence). The J segment lost 7 bases and the V segment lost 5 bases, leaving 9 bases of the junction unmatched. The CDR3 covers 14 residues. This clone was found a few times. Profiled with immunoSEQ multiplex PCR; TCRdb holds only in-frame clones, not every one. In the table there are fewer than 120,000 clones, approximately 89% of which are singletons. Material: PBMCs. The rearrangement uses TRBV15 and TRBJ1-2, with 8 bases that match TRBD1. This clonotype originated in a woman aged 18-29 years in good health and CMV-seronegative. The DNA of the CDR3 is TGTGCCACCAGCCATCGGACAGGGAACGGTGGCTACACCTTC. Its protein is CATSHRTGNGGYTF.